The clone carrying this TCR beta chain was detected ten times or more. No antigen is known for it. This entry is derived from a study of T cells after yellow fever vaccination. V gave up 5 bases and J gave up 2 bases, with 7 bases separating them. The CDR3 runs 12 residues. Looked up from germline, CDR1 is SGHKS and CDR2 is YYEKEE (reference sequence). TCRdb recomputed calls from the 5' RACE reads with MiXCR, one row per CDR3 protein. Among some 110,000 distinct CDR3 sequences listed, 7.2% were seen once. Study conclusions and caveats: A large majority of primary-vaccination clones showed up again after the booster (approximately 95% CD4, about 90% CD8).

The V gene is TRBV5-5, the J gene TRBJ1-1; D not certain. This material consisted of CD4+ T cells sorted from PBMCs, taken roughly 47 days after the first yellow fever vaccination. This sequence was found in a man between 18 and 35 years old who received the YFV17D yellow fever vaccine. CDR3 DNA: TGTGCCAGCAGTTTCGATAACACTGAAGCTTTCTTT. Translation gives CASSFDNTEAFF.